The 19 T cell receptor beta chains below come from one sample, sequenced in a study of cytomegalovirus exposure and HLA in healthy donors. Amplification used 60 Vbeta primers and 13 Jbeta primers. Here immunoSEQ multiplex PCR was the method, and the copy in TCRdb shows in-frame clones only, minus some. The sample includes about 100,000 clones, about 69% seen only once; the top ten take 4% to 5.5%. The specimen sequenced was PBMCs. The receptors were sampled from a human donor in good health.

The V call is TRBV30, the J call TRBJ2-1; 11 bases are a match to TRBD2. This CDR3 is 13 amino acids long. Per the germline V gene, CDR1 is GTSNPN and CDR2 is SVGIG (reference sequence). Trimming took 4 bases from V and 10 from J; bases not matched to a gene: 6. The CDR3 is CAWTLAGEGEQFF. The CDR3 region has the DNA TGTGCCTGGACACTAGCGGGAGAGGGCGAGCAGTTCTTC. The full variable domain, completed using reference TRBV30 and TRBJ2-1, is SQTIHQWPATLVQPVGSPLSLECTVEGTSNPNLYWYRQAAGRGLQLLFYSVGIGQISSEVPQNLSASRPQDRQFILSSKKLLLSDSGFYLCAWTLAGEGEQFFGPGTRLTVL.

This clone was found a few times. The rearrangement links TRBV2 to TRBJ1-4, with 7 bases matching TRBD1. Germline CDR1 reads SNHLY; CDR2 reads FYNNEI. The ends lost 6 bases at V and 14 bases at J; junction bases unmatched: 15. The CDR3 loop spans 14 amino acids. CDR3 loop: CASSIRTGRGVLFF. DNA for the CDR3: TGTGCCAGCAGCATAAGGACAGGCCGTGGGGTGCTGTTTTTT.

This clone was detected only a few times. The gene calls are TRBV7-8 and TRBJ1-1, with TRBD1 as a possible D gene (6 bases). V dropped 1 base and J dropped 2 bases, with 8 bases sitting between them. Germline CDR1 is SGHVS and CDR2 is FQNEAQ. This CDR3 is built from 14 residues. CDR3 nucleotides: TGTGCCAGCAGCTTAGGAGGGGGAAACACTGAAGCTTTCTTT. Protein: CASSLGGGNTEAFF.

The V gene is TRBV19, the J gene TRBJ2-5, with 8 bases that match TRBD1. Losses at the gene ends were 1 base for V and 4 bases for J; bases not matched to a gene: 11. This CDR3 region has 17 residues. Looked up from germline, CDR1 is LNHDA and CDR2 is SQIVND (reference sequence). CDR3 sequence reads: CASSIGGGRGLGETQYF. The CDR3, as DNA: TGTGCCAGTAGTATAGGCGGCGGCAGGGGGCTAGGAGAGACCCAGTACTTC.

Here the CDR3 reads CASSEPGAGANVLTF. As DNA, the CDR3 is TGCGCCAGCAGTGAGCCGGGGGCTGGGGCCAACGTCCTGACTTTC. The rearrangement links TRBV10-2 to TRBJ2-6; possibly TRBD2 for D (6 bases). The CDR3 consists of 15 residues. Germline CDR1 WSHSY, CDR2 SAAADI. V lost 2 bases and J lost 2, with 7 bases in between.

The rearrangement joins TRBV30 to TRBJ1-5; D gene ambiguous. The V gene lost 3 bases and the J gene lost 5 bases, with 11 bases spanning the gap. This CDR3 contains 13 residues. Germline V gene sequence: CDR1 GTSNPN, CDR2 SVGIG (reference sequence). CDR3 sequence: CAWSFRADQPQHF. The DNA of the CDR3 is TGTGCCTGGAGCTTCAGAGCGGATCAGCCCCAGCATTTT.

This chain joins TRBV2 and TRBJ1-2; D is perhaps TRBD1 (6 bases). Trimming took 2 bases from V and 2 from J, leaving 12 bases between them. The CDR3 consists of 15 residues. Per the germline V gene, CDR1 is SNHLY and CDR2 is FYNNEI. The CDR3 loop is CASSERLTGNYGYTF. CDR3 sequence (DNA): TGTGCCAGCAGTGAACGTCTCACAGGGAACTATGGCTACACCTTC.

The chain couples TRBV14 to TRBJ2-1; unclear D gene. Germline V gene sequence: CDR1 SGHDN, CDR2 FVKESK. This CDR3 contains 14 residues. V lost 0 bases and J lost 8, with 11 bases in between. CDR3 sequence reads: CASSQDSSYDEQFF. The CDR3 DNA reads as TGTGCCAGCAGCCAAGATTCGAGTTACGATGAGCAGTTCTTC.

This clone was recorded once. One junction end does not reproduce the germline sequence, and a read error may be involved. The chain carries TRBV19 and TRBJ1-2, with D hard to call. The length of the CDR3 is 14 residues. Germline V gene lookup returns CDR1 LNHDA and CDR2 SQIVND (reference sequence). The CDR3 DNA reads as TGTGCCGGTAGTATAGATGCGGGAAGCTATGGCTACACCTTC. It specifies CAGSIDAGSYGYTF.

V gene TRBV7-2 combines with J gene TRBJ2-7, with 8 bases fitting TRBD1. Trimming removed 1 base from V and 5 bases from J; junction bases left unmatched: 7. CDR3 length equals 15 residues. The germline CDR1 and CDR2 sequences are SGHTA and FQGNSA. CDR3 coding DNA: TGTGCCAGCAGCTTAGATGGACAGGGCGGCGACGAGCAGTACTTC. It yields the protein CASSLDGQGGDEQYF.

This chain connects TRBV2 to TRBJ1-2, with 8 positions matching TRBD1. CDR1 is SNHLY, CDR2 FYNNEI, per germline. J was trimmed by 6 bases and V by 6 bases; bases with no gene match: 9. CDR3 length: 14 amino acids. The CDR3 nucleotides read TGTGCCAGCAGAGCCGACAGGGGTTTAAATGGCTACACCTTC. It specifies CASRADRGLNGYTF.

This rearrangement joins TRBV30 to TRBJ2-7, with D possibly being TRBD1 (5 bases). Looked up from germline, CDR1 is GTSNPN and CDR2 is SVGIG (reference sequence). V was shortened by 3 bases and J by 3 bases, with 9 bases between the two germline ends. CDR3 length equals 12 residues. The DNA for the CDR3 is TGTGCCTGGAGCAGGGCGTTCTACGAGCAGTACTTC. Its protein product is CAWSRAFYEQYF.

The chain has TRBV11-2 and TRBJ2-7, with 12 bases lining up with TRBD2. V lost 4 bases and J lost 3; bases outside the gene matches: 1. Per the germline V gene, CDR1 is SGHAT and CDR2 is FQNNGV. The CDR3 has 14 residues. The chain's CDR3 is CASSSGLAGYEQYF. CDR3 DNA: TGTGCCAGCAGCTCGGGACTAGCGGGCTACGAGCAGTACTTC.

This clone was detected a few times. The gene calls are TRBV18 and TRBJ2-5; 10 nucleotides align to TRBD1. J was trimmed by 5 bases and V by 3 bases; bases with no gene match: 6. Looked up from germline, CDR1 is KGHSH and CDR2 is LQKENI. The CDR3 is 15 amino acids. The CDR3 sequence is CASSPPGQGLETQYF. The DNA for the CDR3 is TGTGCCAGCTCACCGCCGGGACAGGGGTTGGAGACCCAGTACTTC.

V gene TRBV2 combines with J gene TRBJ2-7, with 8 bases lining up with TRBD2. The CDR3 sequence is 16 residues long. The V segment lost 3 bases and the J segment 1 base; nucleotides outside the gene matches: 8. CDR1 SNHLY and CDR2 FYNNEI come from the germline V gene. The CDR3 region has the DNA TGTGCCAGCAGTGACGACGGACTAGCTGTTTCCTACGAGCAGTACTTC. It yields the protein CASSDDGLAVSYEQYF.

The chain combines TRBV25-1 with TRBJ1-6, with 7 bases matching TRBD1. The J segment lost 10 bases and the V segment lost 8 bases, leaving 14 bases of the junction unmatched. The CDR3 totals 15 residues. Germline V gives CDR1 MGHDK, CDR2 SYGVNS. DNA of the CDR3: TGTGCCAGCTCCGACTTTGGACAGGCGGAATCACCCCTCCACTTT. As protein: CASSDFGQAESPLHF.

The genes are TRBV11-2 and TRBJ1-4, with 11 bases that match TRBD1. Germline assignment: CDR1 SGHAT and CDR2 FQNNGV. Germline trimming cut 4 bases from V and 8 bases from J; bases unmatched to any gene: 6. This CDR3 spans 15 amino acids. The CDR3, as DNA: TGTGCCAGCAGCTCGGGGGGACAGGGGGAGGAAAAACTGTTTTTT. Translation gives CASSSGGQGEEKLFF.

This chain uses TRBV19 with TRBJ1-5, with 7 bases aligning to TRBD1. Per germline, CDR1 LNHDA and CDR2 SQIVND (reference sequence). The CDR3 loop spans 14 amino acids. The ends lost 5 bases at V and 3 bases at J; junction bases unmatched: 4. CDR3 coding DNA: TGTGCCAGTAGTCCGGGGACAGACAATCAGCCCCAGCATTTT. It codes for CASSPGTDNQPQHF.

V and J are TRBV6-6 and TRBJ2-4; possibly TRBD2 for D (5 bases). This CDR3 spans 16 amino acids. Trimming stripped 7 bases from V and 4 bases from J, with 20 bases between. Per the germline V gene, CDR1 is MNHNY and CDR2 is SVGAGI (reference sequence). CDR3 DNA sequence: TGTGCCAGCACGAACGGCGCGGGCAGGCAAAAAAACATTCAGTACTTC. Its protein product is CASTNGAGRQKNIQYF.